The 18 T cell receptor beta chains below all came from one sample that was sequenced in a study of control samples from healthy donors and cancer patients. Sequenced by immunoSEQ multiplex PCR; TCRdb stores in-frame clones only, minus some. The sample shows roughly 130,000 clones, nearly 90% of them seen only once. Sequenced: blood. Receptors originate from a man in his forties or fifties in good health.

The V call is TRBV7-6, the J call TRBJ2-1, with 8 positions matching TRBD2. The CDR3 spans 15 residues. The germline gives CDR1 SGHVS, CDR2 FNYEAQ. V lost 5 bases to trimming and J lost 6 bases; unmatched junction nucleotides: 9. The CDR3 sequence is CASSLLAGGVNEQFF. The CDR3, as DNA: TGTGCCAGCAGCCTTCTTGCGGGGGGCGTCAATGAGCAGTTCTTC.

The genes are TRBV20-1 and TRBJ2-4; no reliable D call. Germline V gene sequence: CDR1 DFQATT, CDR2 SNEGSKA (reference sequence). This CDR3 is built from 10 residues. V lost 5 bases to trimming and J lost 11 bases, with 10 bases between them. CDR3 in DNA: TGCAGTGCTCTCGTTTCCGTTCAGTACTTC. This codes for CSALVSVQYF.

V gene TRBV19 combines with J gene TRBJ1-2, with TRBD1 as a possible D gene (5 bases). Germline loops: CDR1 LNHDA, CDR2 SQIVND (reference sequence). Trimming shortened V by 5 bases and J by 4 bases, and 17 bases separated the two germline ends. CDR3 length: 15 amino acids. CDR3: CASSATGYPIYGYTF. CDR3 nucleotide sequence: TGTGCCAGTAGTGCCACAGGATACCCTATCTATGGCTACACCTTC.

The V gene is TRBV5-1, the J gene TRBJ2-3; D gene ambiguous. The CDR3 spans 14 residues. V was pared by 0 bases and J by 4 bases, with 9 bases between. The germline V gene encodes CDR1 SGHRS and CDR2 YFSETQ. CDR3 protein: CASSLENRADTQYF. The CDR3 nucleotides are TGCGCCAGCAGCTTGGAAAACCGGGCAGATACGCAGTATTTT.

The CDR3 DNA reads TGCGCCAGCAGCCAAGGAAGGGAGCAAGGCTACACCTTC. Amino acids: CASSQGREQGYTF. This chain connects TRBV4-1 to TRBJ1-2; D remains unclear. V dropped 1 base and J dropped 8 bases, with 11 bases sitting between them. The CDR3 spans 13 residues. Germline assignment: CDR1 MGHRA and CDR2 YSYEKL.

The genes are TRBV6-4 and TRBJ1-6; D is uncertain. Trimming took off 3 bases at V and 6 bases at J, with 3 bases between the two ends. The germline V gene encodes CDR1 MRHNA and CDR2 SNTAGT. This CDR3 is built from 12 residues. CDR3 nucleotide sequence: TGTGCCAGCAGTGATGGTAATTCACCCCTCCACTTT. This translates into CASSDGNSPLHF.

The V and J genes are TRBV19 and TRBJ1-2; D might be TRBD1 (5 bases). The V end was cut by 4 bases, the J end by 8 bases, with 20 bases between. This CDR3 region has 15 residues. Germline values: CDR1 LNHDA, CDR2 SQIVND (reference sequence). This chain's CDR3 is CASSTSLGRGEGYTF. The CDR3 nucleotides read TGTGCCAGTAGTACCTCCCTTGGACGGGGGGAGGGCTACACCTTC.

The J gene is TRBJ2-7, the V gene TRBV28; the match to TRBD1 covers 8 bases. CDR3 length: 14 residues. After removal of 2 bases from V and 3 bases from J, the junction contained 3 bases not matched to a gene. Germline V lookup: CDR1 MDHEN, CDR2 SYDVKM. CDR3 bases: TGTGCCAGCAGTTTAGGGGGACAGGTCTACGAGCAGTACTTC. This codes for CASSLGGQVYEQYF.

The rearrangement uses TRBV5-5 and TRBJ2-7; possible D gene TRBD1, 5 bases. The CDR3 contains 15 residues. The V end lost 4 bases, the J end lost 0 bases, and 14 bases lay between the germline ends. Germline CDR1 and CDR2: SGHKS and YYEKEE (reference sequence). The CDR3 DNA sequence: TGTGCCAGCAGCGAAAGGCAGGGTCTCTCCTACGAGCAGTACTTC. It translates to CASSERQGLSYEQYF.

V gene TRBV4-1 combines with J gene TRBJ2-5; D is uncertain. This CDR3 comprises 14 residues. The germline CDR1 and CDR2 sequences are MGHRA and YSYEKL. V was cut by 0 bases and J by 9 bases, with 14 bases left in between. The DNA for the CDR3 is TGCGCCAGCAGCCAAGACGCGTCCTCGGAAGCCCAGTACTTC. This encodes CASSQDASSEAQYF.

CDR3 sequence (DNA): TGCGCCAGCAGGCCTACGACAGGGTCCAAACAGCCCCAGCATTTT. This gives the protein CASRPTTGSKQPQHF. The chain has TRBV4-1 and TRBJ1-5; 7 bases align to TRBD1. Trimming removed 6 bases from V and 7 bases from J; junction bases left unmatched: 12. Germline values: CDR1 MGHRA, CDR2 YSYEKL. This CDR3 is built from 15 residues.

The chain recombines TRBV11-1 with TRBJ2-7; no clear D gene. This CDR3 comprises 11 residues. Germline CDR1 and CDR2: SGHAT and FQDESV (reference sequence). Between the trimmed V and J ends, which lost 5 bases and 13 bases, there was a span of 15 bases. The chain's CDR3 is CASSTGAKAYF. The CDR3 nucleotides are TGTGCCAGCAGCACTGGCGCAAAGGCTTACTTC.

This clone was seen once. The chain couples TRBV19 to TRBJ2-3, with TRBD2 matching over 9 bases. J lost 4 bases, V lost 5 bases, and 10 bases had no gene match. Germline assignment: CDR1 LNHDA and CDR2 SQIVND (reference sequence). This CDR3 spans 16 amino acids. The CDR3 reads CASSVYGAGGSDTQYF. The DNA for the CDR3 is TGTGCCAGTAGTGTCTACGGAGCGGGGGGTTCAGATACGCAGTATTTT.

V and J are TRBV5-6 and TRBJ1-2, with D maybe TRBD1 (5 bases). Germline CDR1 is SGHDT and CDR2 is YYEEEE. This CDR3 has 11 amino acids. V was shortened by 2 bases and J by 8 bases, with 7 bases between the two germline ends. The chain's CDR3 is CASSLNRGYTF. The CDR3 DNA reads TGTGCCAGCAGCTTAAACAGGGGCTACACCTTC.

The V call is TRBV5-4, the J call TRBJ2-5; 9 bases map to TRBD2. Germline V gene data show CDR1 as SGHNT and CDR2 as YYREEE (reference sequence). This CDR3 comprises 15 residues. The ends lost 7 bases at V and 5 bases at J; junction bases unmatched: 12. The chain's CDR3 is CASSGWRGGRETQYF. The CDR3 coding sequence is TGTGCCAGCTCCGGATGGCGGGGGGGCAGGGAGACCCAGTACTTC. Together with reference TRBV5-4 and TRBJ2-5, the CDR3 gives the full variable domain: ETGVTQSPTHLIKTRGQQVTLRCSSQSGHNTVSWYQQALGQGPQFIFQYYREEENGRGNFPPRFSGLQFPNYSSELNVNALELDDSALYLCASSGWRGGRETQYFGPGTRLLVL.

The chain combines TRBV28 with TRBJ2-3; 9 bases fit TRBD2. This CDR3 has 14 amino acids. The V and J ends lost 6 bases and 4 bases, in that order; junction bases with no gene match: 5. The germline gives CDR1 MDHEN, CDR2 SYDVKM. CDR3 amino acids: CASSAGGAPDTQYF. The CDR3 nucleotides are TGTGCCAGCAGCGCGGGAGGGGCTCCAGATACGCAGTATTTT. Together with reference TRBV28 and TRBJ2-3, the CDR3 gives the full variable domain: DVKVTQSSRYLVKRTGEKVFLECVQDMDHENMFWYRQDPGLGLRLIYFSYDVKMKEKGDIPEGYSVSREKKERFSLILESASTNQTSMYLCASSAGGAPDTQYFGPGTRLTVL.

This chain links TRBV4-2 with TRBJ2-5; the match to TRBD2 covers 10 bases. The CDR3 consists of 19 residues. The V gene's germline CDR1 is LGHNA and CDR2 YNFKEQ. The ends lost 0 bases at V and 2 bases at J; junction bases unmatched: 12. CDR3 in amino acids: CASSQESLAGVPLQETQYF. CDR3 DNA sequence: TGTGCCAGCAGCCAAGAGTCCCTAGCGGGGGTGCCCCTTCAAGAGACCCAGTACTTC.

This chain joins TRBV2 and TRBJ2-1; D may be TRBD1 (6 bases). Germline V CDR1 and CDR2: SNHLY, FYNNEI. V lost 7 bases, J lost 0 bases, and 10 bases lay in between. The CDR3 is 14 amino acids. The CDR3 nucleotides are TGTGCCAGCAAAGACAGGCCCTCCTACAATGAGCAGTTCTTC. The encoded protein is CASKDRPSYNEQFF.